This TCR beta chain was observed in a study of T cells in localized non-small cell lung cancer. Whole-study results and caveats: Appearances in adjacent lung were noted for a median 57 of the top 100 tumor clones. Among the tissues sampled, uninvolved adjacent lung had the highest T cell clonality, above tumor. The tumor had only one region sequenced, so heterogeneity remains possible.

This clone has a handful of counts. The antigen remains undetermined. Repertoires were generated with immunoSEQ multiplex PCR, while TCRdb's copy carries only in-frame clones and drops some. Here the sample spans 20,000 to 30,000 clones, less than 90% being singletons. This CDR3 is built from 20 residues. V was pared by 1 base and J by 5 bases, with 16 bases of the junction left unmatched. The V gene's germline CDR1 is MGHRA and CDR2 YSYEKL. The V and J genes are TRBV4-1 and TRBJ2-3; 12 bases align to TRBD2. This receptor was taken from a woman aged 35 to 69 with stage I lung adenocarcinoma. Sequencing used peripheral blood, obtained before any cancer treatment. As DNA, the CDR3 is TGCGCCAGCAGCCAAGCCTCTAGCGGGGGGGCTCCCACAGTTAGAGATACGCAGTATTTT. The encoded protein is CASSQASSGGAPTVRDTQYF.